This T cell receptor (beta chain) was retrieved from a study of OX40 agonist ivuxolimab in advanced cancers. Broadly, across the study: Ivuxolimab was a fully human IgG2 agonistic monoclonal antibody targeting the costimulatory receptor OX40 (CD134). Prior anti-PD-1, anti-PD-L1 or anti-CTLA-4 therapy was permitted, and checkpoint inhibitors had been received by less than 45% of dose-escalation patients. Peripheral TCRbeta sequencing aimed to test whether ivuxolimab altered TCR sequence diversity and caused clonal T-cell expansion. In the dose-escalation cohort, around 80% of patients were male, and the mean age was 60 years with a range of about 20 to 80. Of the roughly 52 patients in dose escalation, some 20 had hepatocellular carcinoma, some 15 had melanoma, 9 had renal cell carcinoma and 9 had head and neck cancer. Intravenous ivuxolimab was administered to patients every 2 weeks at six dose levels: 0.01, 0.1, 0.3, 1.5, 3 and 10 mg/kg. The monotherapy dose-escalation portion (N ≈ 57 patients) of the phase I ivuxolimab trial is reported in the paper. Partial responses were achieved by three dose-escalation patients, of whom one had hepatocellular carcinoma and two had cutaneous melanoma.

Genomic DNA was extracted from sorted cells for sequencing of the TCRbeta CDR3 region. The immunoSEQ Assay was used for sequencing of TCRbeta CDR3 regions. Entries here come from immuneACCESS through TCRdb and include only in-frame sequences with V and J called. Some clones fail to appear in such tables; in the studies checked, an unresolved V gene covers under half of the shortfall, and the cause of the remainder is unknown. Across this sample there are 70,000 or so clones, with around 80% seen only once. Jointly, the top ten make up roughly 1.2% of the sample. The CDR3 contains 14 residues, cysteine and phenylalanine counted. The read is trimmed to its CDR3 DNA, 42 bases read in frame from base 1. Reading the germline V gene gives CDR1 SNHLY and CDR2 FYNNEI. V has 6 bases trimmed and J has 4 bases trimmed; junction bases matching no gene number 8. Broader findings and caveats from the paper: At doses from 0.1 to 3.0 mg/kg, clonal expansion was seen in both CD4+ and CD8+ blood T cells between baseline and week 6. After ivuxolimab, CD8+ T cells had more expanded clones than CD4+ T cells on average. Low levels of normalized T-cell clonal expansion were also seen in some patients who did not respond. The antigen specificity of the peripheral T cells that underwent clonal expansion was not determined. In the 0.1-3.0 mg/kg groups, partial responders were among the patients with the lowest normalized peripheral clonal expansion, particularly in CD8+ T cells.

A note on this clone: The target of this receptor is not known. No base quality values were provided; no much bigger clone lies one nucleotide off.

Patients with a history of autoimmune disease or receiving systemic immunosuppression were excluded from the trial. In every dose cohort, peripheral blood was drawn for TCR sequencing at baseline, cycle 4 day 1, and cycle 7 day 1. The samples were taken from a phase I, first-in-human, multicenter, open-label dose-escalation trial of ivuxolimab. Adults with locally advanced or metastatic melanoma, renal cell carcinoma, hepatocellular carcinoma or head and neck squamous cell carcinoma were enrolled in the trial. Before TCR sequencing, CD4+ and CD8+ T cells were separately sorted from peripheral blood.

The TCR was taken from an adult with an advanced solid tumor such as melanoma, head and neck, liver or kidney cancer. This sample comprised CD4+ or CD8+ T cells sorted from blood, obtained in a trial of the OX40 agonist ivuxolimab. Recombination joined TRBV2 with TRBJ1-1; 7 central bases correspond to TRBD1. The nucleotide sequence reads TGTGCCAGCAGAATACAGGGGCGGGGCACTGAAGCTTTCTTT. This gives the protein CASRIQGRGTEAFF.